This TCR beta chain originates from a study of read filtering for tumor transcriptome and immune sequencing. Overall study: Whole-transcriptome libraries were prepared after DNase treatment.

General observations from the study: The CD138-negative fraction was mixed bone marrow immune cells, not pure T cells. In IR-seq, single-read clonotypes were about 81.9% of clonotypes but approximately 3.5% of reads.

The library was built from 400 ng RNA with molecular barcoded adaptors for alpha/delta and beta/gamma chains. MiXCR, applied by TCRdb to the reads, yields one record per CDR3 protein. This table has around 29,000 distinct CDR3 sequences, 13% to 15% appearing once. Bone marrow was sampled from every patient at the time of active disease. After removal of 3 bases from V and 0 bases from J, the junction contained 7 bases not matched to a gene. CDR3 length: 16 residues. Per the germline V gene, CDR1 is MGHRA and CDR2 is YSYEKL. This clonotype occurred many times. Antigen unknown. This receptor was identified in a donor over 35 with multiple myeloma. V usage is TRBV4-1 and J usage is TRBJ2-7; 8 bases fit TRBD1. Sequenced sample: a population of CD138-negative cells sorted from bone marrow. CDR3 loop: CASSHGFDRGSYEQYF. CDR3 nucleotide sequence: TGCGCCAGCAGCCATGGATTTGACAGGGGCTCCTACGAGCAGTACTTC.